The entry below gives a single TCR beta chain sequence along with its context. Its antigen is currently unknown. Clones were read by immunoSEQ multiplex PCR, and TCRdb kept only the in-frame ones, dropping some. Of 130,000 to 150,000 clones listed, approximately 91% were seen once; the top ten hold about 1.8%. The sample is drawn from a study of T cell responses to AZD1222 COVID-19 vaccine. Study results and caveats: Mostly white British, mostly female donors; authors suggested clonal diversity may be underestimated. Vaccination with two AZD1222 doses was followed by a rise in Spike-specific TCR breadth and depth. Researchers took repertoire samples only after the peak T cell response had come.

Second-dose intervals near 4 or 12 weeks were combined. The V segment lost 5 bases and the J segment 11 bases; nucleotides outside the gene matches: 11. The CDR3 sequence is 14 residues long. Germline CDR1 and CDR2: SGHRS and YFSETQ. This sequence joins TRBV5-1 and TRBJ1-1, with 11 bases lining up with TRBD1. Sequencing used peripheral blood, obtained 28 days after the second AZD1222 dose. The TCR was taken from an adult who received the AZD1222 COVID-19 vaccine. The CDR3, as DNA: TGCGCCAGCAGTCCAACCGGGACAGGGGGGTCGGCTTTCTTT. Its translation is CASSPTGTGGSAFF.